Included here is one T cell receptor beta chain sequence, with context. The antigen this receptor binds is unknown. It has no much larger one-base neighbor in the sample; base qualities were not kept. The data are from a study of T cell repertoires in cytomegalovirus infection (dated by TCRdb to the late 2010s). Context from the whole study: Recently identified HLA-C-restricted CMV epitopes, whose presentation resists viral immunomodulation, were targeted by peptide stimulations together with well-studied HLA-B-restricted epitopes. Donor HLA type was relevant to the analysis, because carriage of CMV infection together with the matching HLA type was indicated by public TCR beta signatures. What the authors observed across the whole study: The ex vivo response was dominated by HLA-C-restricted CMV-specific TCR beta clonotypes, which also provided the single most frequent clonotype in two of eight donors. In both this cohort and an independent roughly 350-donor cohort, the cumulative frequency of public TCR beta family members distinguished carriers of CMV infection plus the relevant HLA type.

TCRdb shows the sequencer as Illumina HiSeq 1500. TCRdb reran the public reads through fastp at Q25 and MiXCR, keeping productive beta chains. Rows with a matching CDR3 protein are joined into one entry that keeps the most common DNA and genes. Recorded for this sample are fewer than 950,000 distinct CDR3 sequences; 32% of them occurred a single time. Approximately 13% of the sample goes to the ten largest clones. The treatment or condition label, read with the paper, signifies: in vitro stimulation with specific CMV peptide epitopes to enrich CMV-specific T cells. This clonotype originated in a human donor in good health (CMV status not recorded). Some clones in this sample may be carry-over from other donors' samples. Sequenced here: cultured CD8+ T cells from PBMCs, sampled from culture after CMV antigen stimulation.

The nucleotides are TGTGCCAGCAGCTTCGGTGCCTTGGTCCAGTACTTC. Protein translation: CASSFGALVQYF. The rearranged chain carries TRBV7-9 and TRBJ2-5; the D gene is not confidently resolved. The CDR3 covers 12 residues, taking in both the cysteine and the phenylalanine. Only CDR3 DNA is held: 36 bases, read in frame from base 1. The trim is 3 bases for V and 10 bases for J, with a gap of 12 bases between the germline ends. Per the germline V gene (reference sequence), SEHNR is the CDR1 and FQNEAQ is the CDR2.